Shown below are 23 T cell receptor beta chains from a single sample sequenced in a study of control samples from healthy donors and cancer patients. Only in-frame clones appear in the TCRdb table, and some are missing; sequencing was by immunoSEQ multiplex PCR. The sample lists roughly 120,000 clones, approximately 94% occurring once. The sample was blood. The origin of the receptors is a man aged 30 to 45 in good health.

The chain has TRBV6-4 and TRBJ1-2; no clear D gene. CDR3 length: 14 residues. V shed 8 bases and J shed 1 base, with 14 bases lying between them. Germline-derived CDR1 and CDR2 are MRHNA and SNTAGT. CDR3 sequence (DNA): TGTGCCAGCCCTGGACGGGGTGATAACTATGGCTACACCTTC. The encoded protein is CASPGRGDNYGYTF.

CDR3 protein: CASIRQAYNSPLHF. DNA of the CDR3: TGTGCCAGCATACGACAGGCCTATAATTCACCCCTCCACTTT. The chain carries TRBV27 and TRBJ1-6; possible D gene TRBD1, 6 bases. Per germline, CDR1 MNHEY and CDR2 SMNVEV (reference sequence). With 7 bases removed from V and 2 bases from J, the gap between germline ends came to 9 bases. The CDR3 covers 14 residues.

The chain links TRBV11-2 to TRBJ1-2, with 7 bases matching TRBD1. There are 13 residues in the CDR3. CDR1 and CDR2 from the germline V gene are SGHAT and FQNNGV. V trimming: 3 bases; J trimming: 6 bases; junction bases outside the gene matches: 4. CDR3 region: CASSLEGANGYTF. CDR3 nucleotide sequence: TGTGCCAGCAGCTTGGAGGGGGCGAATGGCTACACCTTC.

CDR3 bases: TGTGCCAGCAGTTACAGGGGGAATCAGCCCCAGCATTTT. As protein: CASSYRGNQPQHF. The V gene is TRBV28, the J gene TRBJ1-5; 8 bases agree with TRBD1. Germline values: CDR1 MDHEN, CDR2 SYDVKM. V was pared by 4 bases and J by 4 bases, with 0 bases of the junction left unmatched. This CDR3 is 13 amino acids long.

This clone was seen only once. The rearrangement joins TRBV6-5 to TRBJ2-7; the D call may be TRBD1 or TRBD2 (5 bases each). V gave up 4 bases and J gave up 3 bases, with 16 bases separating them. The CDR3 has 15 residues. CDR1 MNHEY and CDR2 SVGAGI come from the germline V gene. CDR3 in DNA: TGTGCCAGCAGTTCCGTACCGAGGGGCCTCTACGAGCAGTACTTC. Translated, it gives CASSSVPRGLYEQYF.

The gene calls are TRBV20-1 and TRBJ2-1; 8 bases map to TRBD2. From germline, CDR1 is DFQATT and CDR2 SNEGSKA (reference sequence). Germline trimming cut 3 bases from V and 1 base from J; bases unmatched to any gene: 11. This CDR3 comprises 17 residues. CDR3 residues: CSASRAGGLSSYNEQFF. The CDR3 DNA sequence: TGCAGTGCTAGTCGGGCGGGGGGTCTAAGTTCCTACAATGAGCAGTTCTTC.

The chain links TRBV11-2 to TRBJ1-3; D is undetermined. This CDR3 region has 13 residues. From germline, CDR1 is SGHAT and CDR2 FQNNGV. Trimming pared 2 bases from V and 1 base from J, leaving 3 bases between. This CDR3 is CASSLLSGNTIYF. For the CDR3, the DNA is TGTGCCAGCAGCTTATTGTCTGGAAACACCATATATTTT.

V usage is TRBV28 and J usage is TRBJ1-2; 9 bases align to TRBD1. Germline CDR1 is MDHEN and CDR2 is SYDVKM. J was trimmed by 6 bases and V by 0 bases; bases with no gene match: 5. CDR3 size: 15 residues. The CDR3 coding sequence is TGTGCCAGCAGTTTATGGGGGACAGGGACCGATGGCTACACCTTC. Translated: CASSLWGTGTDGYTF.

This chain connects TRBV2 to TRBJ1-6; TRBD1 matches at 9 bases. V was clipped by 9 bases and J by 8 bases; unmatched bases: 5. The CDR3 extends over 13 amino acids. CDR1 SNHLY and CDR2 FYNNEI come from the germline V gene. The CDR3 reads CASRGQGDSPLHF. The CDR3 DNA follows: TGTGCCAGTCGGGGACAGGGCGATTCACCCCTCCACTTT.

The chain employs TRBV7-2 and TRBJ2-1, with TRBD2 matching over 7 bases. The CDR3 contains 16 residues. V lost 5 bases to trimming and J lost 0 bases; unmatched junction nucleotides: 7. Germline CDR1 reads SGHTA; CDR2 reads FQGNSA. In nucleotides, the CDR3 is TGTGCCAGCAGCCCTTGGGGGGGACTCTCCTACAATGAGCAGTTCTTC. Encoded protein: CASSPWGGLSYNEQFF.

The genes are TRBV14 and TRBJ2-3, with D perhaps TRBD1 (5 bases). V lost 1 base, J lost 7 bases, and 15 bases lay in between. The CDR3 runs 15 residues. Germline lookup yields CDR1 SGHDN and CDR2 FVKESK. The CDR3, as DNA: TGTGCCAGCAGCCAAGTTTCGCAGGGTATACATACGCAGTATTTT. Translating gives CASSQVSQGIHTQYF.

This chain connects TRBV7-3 to TRBJ2-5; D possibly matches TRBD1 or TRBD2 (6 bases each). Trimming cost V 5 bases and J 5 bases, with 18 bases left between them. CDR1 is SGHTA, CDR2 FQGTGA, per germline. The CDR3 is 15 residues long. This CDR3 is CASSPDGGGLETQYF. DNA for the CDR3: TGTGCCAGCAGCCCCGACGGGGGCGGGTTGGAGACCCAGTACTTC.

The chain combines TRBV30 with TRBJ2-7; D remains ambiguous. Trimming took 2 bases from V and 0 from J, leaving 11 bases between them. This CDR3 region has 14 residues. Germline values: CDR1 GTSNPN, CDR2 SVGIG (reference sequence). As DNA, the CDR3 is TGTGCCTGGAGTTTAACGATGAGCTCCTACGAGCAGTACTTC. This sequence encodes CAWSLTMSSYEQYF.

CDR3 coding DNA: TGTGCCAGCAGTGTAATCGGGGGGGCCCCCGTGGATACGCAGTATTTT. Translation: CASSVIGGAPVDTQYF. The chain uses TRBV2 and TRBJ2-3; 8 bases match TRBD2. Germline CDR1 reads SNHLY; CDR2 reads FYNNEI. The CDR3 is made up of 16 amino acids. V lost 4 bases and J lost 6; bases outside the gene matches: 12. Based on the CDR3 plus reference TRBV2 and TRBJ2-3, the full variable domain is EPEVTQTPSHQVTQMGQEVILRCVPISNHLYFYWYRQILGQKVEFLVSFYNNEISEKSEIFDDQFSVERPDGSNFTLKIRSTKLEDSAMYFCASSVIGGAPVDTQYFGPGTRLTVL.

The J gene is TRBJ1-5, the V gene TRBV2, with a possible D match to TRBD1 (6 bases). Germline CDR1 is SNHLY and CDR2 is FYNNEI. V was shortened by 6 bases and J by 0 bases, with 12 bases between the two germline ends. The length of the CDR3 is 15 residues. This chain's CDR3 is CASSSGQHSNQPQHF. Written as DNA, the CDR3 is TGTGCCAGCAGCTCCGGACAGCATAGCAATCAGCCCCAGCATTTT.

The V and J genes are TRBV14 and TRBJ2-7; the match to TRBD1 covers 7 bases. Unmatched junction bases numbered 21, after V lost 4 bases and J lost 3 bases. This CDR3 contains 19 residues. Looked up from germline, CDR1 is SGHDN and CDR2 is FVKESK. CDR3: CASSPNPWLTGDLFYEQYF. CDR3 nucleotide sequence: TGTGCCAGCAGCCCCAATCCCTGGCTCACAGGGGATCTCTTCTACGAGCAGTACTTC.

The genes are TRBV27 and TRBJ2-3, with D tentatively TRBD1 (6 bases). CDR1 and CDR2 from the germline V gene are MNHEY and SMNVEV (reference sequence). The CDR3 spans 19 residues. V gave up 7 bases and J gave up 2 bases, with 28 bases separating them. CDR3 nucleotides: TGTGCCAGCATTCACCACCTAGCTCCCGGGACAACTAACACAGATACGCAGTATTTT. Translating it yields CASIHHLAPGTTNTDTQYF.

CDR3 amino acids: CASSQLPGERDTGELFF. The CDR3 bases are TGCGCCAGCAGCCAACTTCCCGGGGAACGCGACACCGGGGAGCTGTTTTTT. The chain is built from TRBV4-1 and TRBJ2-2; a weak D match, TRBD2 (5 bases). CDR3 length: 17 amino acids. Germline CDR1 and CDR2: MGHRA and YSYEKL. Trimming removed 2 bases at V and 3 bases at J, with 16 bases between.

The chain has TRBV5-6 and TRBJ2-3; tentatively, D is TRBD1 (6 bases). From germline, CDR1 is SGHDT and CDR2 YYEEEE. Between the trimmed V and J ends, which lost 1 base and 2 bases, there was a span of 11 bases. The CDR3 loop spans 15 amino acids. CDR3 DNA sequence: TGTGCCAGCAGCTTGAGACAGGTTTTCACAGATACGCAGTATTTT. As protein: CASSLRQVFTDTQYF.

The V gene is TRBV29-1, the J gene TRBJ1-2; D is undetermined. The CDR3 is 14 amino acids. Germline-derived CDR1 and CDR2 are SQVTM and ANQGSEA. V was pared by 2 bases and J by 1 base, with 11 bases between. CDR3 in DNA: TGCAGCGTTGAAAGGGCCATCGTTAACTATGGCTACACCTTC. Translation gives CSVERAIVNYGYTF.

This clone has a single count. This chain uses TRBV19 with TRBJ1-1; no reliable D call. Germline V gives CDR1 LNHDA, CDR2 SQIVND (reference sequence). V lost 3 bases, J lost 4 bases, and 12 bases lay in between. The CDR3 is 14 amino acids. The CDR3 loop reads CASSITLGSTEAFF. CDR3 sequence (DNA): TGTGCCAGTAGTATTACCCTGGGGAGCACTGAAGCTTTCTTT.

The chain links TRBV7-9 to TRBJ1-2; D gene ambiguous. CDR3 length equals 13 residues. V gave up 2 bases and J gave up 3 bases, with 7 bases separating them. Germline assignment: CDR1 SEHNR and CDR2 FQNEAQ (reference sequence). CDR3 amino acids: CASSLRQDYGYTF. In nucleotides, the CDR3 is TGTGCCAGCAGCTTAAGGCAGGACTATGGCTACACCTTC.

The genes are TRBV6-2 or TRBV6-3 and TRBJ1-6; unclear D gene. The CDR3 is made up of 14 amino acids. Trimming left V 2 bases short and J 5 bases short, with 7 bases between. Per germline, CDR1 MNHEY and CDR2 SVGEGT. For the CDR3, the DNA is TGTGCCAGCAGTTACGGCGGAAATAATTCACCCCTCCACTTT. It codes for CASSYGGNNSPLHF.